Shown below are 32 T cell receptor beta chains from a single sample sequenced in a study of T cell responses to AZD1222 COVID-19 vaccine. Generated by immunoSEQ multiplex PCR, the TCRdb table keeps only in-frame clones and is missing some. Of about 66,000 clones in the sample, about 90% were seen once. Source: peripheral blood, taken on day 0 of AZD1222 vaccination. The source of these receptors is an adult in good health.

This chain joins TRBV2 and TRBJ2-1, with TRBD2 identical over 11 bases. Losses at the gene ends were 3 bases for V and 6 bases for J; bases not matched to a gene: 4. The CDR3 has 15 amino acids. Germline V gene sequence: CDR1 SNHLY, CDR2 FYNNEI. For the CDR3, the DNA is TGTGCCAGCAGTGAGTTAGCGGGGGGGCGCAATGAGCAGTTCTTC. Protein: CASSELAGGRNEQFF.

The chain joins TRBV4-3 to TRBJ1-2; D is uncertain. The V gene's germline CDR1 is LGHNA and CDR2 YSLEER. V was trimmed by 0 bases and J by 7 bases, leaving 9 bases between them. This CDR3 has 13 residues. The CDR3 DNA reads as TGCGCCAGCAGCCAAGAGGGTAGGGTTGGCTACACCTTC. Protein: CASSQEGRVGYTF.

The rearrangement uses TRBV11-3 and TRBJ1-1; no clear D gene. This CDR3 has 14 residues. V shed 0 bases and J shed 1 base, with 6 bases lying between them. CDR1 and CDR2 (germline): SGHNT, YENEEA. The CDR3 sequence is CASSLEEPNTEAFF. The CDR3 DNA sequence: TGTGCCAGCAGCTTAGAGGAACCGAACACTGAAGCTTTCTTT.

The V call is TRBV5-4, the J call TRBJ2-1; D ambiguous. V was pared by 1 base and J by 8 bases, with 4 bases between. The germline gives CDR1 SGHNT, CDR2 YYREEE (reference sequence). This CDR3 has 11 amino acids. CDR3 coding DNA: TGTGCCAGCAGCTTGATCGATGAGCAGTTCTTC. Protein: CASSLIDEQFF.

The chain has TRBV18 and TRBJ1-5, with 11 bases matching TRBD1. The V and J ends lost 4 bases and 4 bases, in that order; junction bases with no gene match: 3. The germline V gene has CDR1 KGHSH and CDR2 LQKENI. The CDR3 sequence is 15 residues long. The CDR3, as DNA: TGTGCCAGCTCACAGGGACAGGGGGTAAATCAGCCCCAGCATTTT. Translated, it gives CASSQGQGVNQPQHF.

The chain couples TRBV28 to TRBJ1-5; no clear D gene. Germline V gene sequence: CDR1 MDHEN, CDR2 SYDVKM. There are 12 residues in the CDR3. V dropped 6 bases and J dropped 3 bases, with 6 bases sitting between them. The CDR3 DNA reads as TGTGCCAGCAGCACCTCCAATCAGCCCCAGCATTTT. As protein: CASSTSNQPQHF.

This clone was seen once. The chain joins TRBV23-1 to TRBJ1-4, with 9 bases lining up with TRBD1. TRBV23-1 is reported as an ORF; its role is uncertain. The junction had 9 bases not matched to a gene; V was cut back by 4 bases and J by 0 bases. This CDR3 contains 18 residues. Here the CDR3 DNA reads TGCGCCAGCAGTCTCGGACAGGGGCGATTGCCAACTAATGAAAAACTGTTTTTT. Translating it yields CASSLGQGRLPTNEKLFF.

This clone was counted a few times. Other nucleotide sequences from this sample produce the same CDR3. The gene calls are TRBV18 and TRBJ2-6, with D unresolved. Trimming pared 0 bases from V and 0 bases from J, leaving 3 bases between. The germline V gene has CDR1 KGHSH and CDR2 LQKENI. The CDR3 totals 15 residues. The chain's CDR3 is CASSPPRSGANVLTF. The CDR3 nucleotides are TGTGCCAGCTCACCACCTCGCTCTGGGGCCAACGTCCTGACTTTC.

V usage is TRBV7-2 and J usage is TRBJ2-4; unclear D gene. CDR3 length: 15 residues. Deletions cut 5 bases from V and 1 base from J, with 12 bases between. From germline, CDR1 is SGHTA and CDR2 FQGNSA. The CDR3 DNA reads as TGTGCCAGCAGCCCAACTGTAGCTGCCAAAAACATTCAGTACTTC. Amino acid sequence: CASSPTVAAKNIQYF.

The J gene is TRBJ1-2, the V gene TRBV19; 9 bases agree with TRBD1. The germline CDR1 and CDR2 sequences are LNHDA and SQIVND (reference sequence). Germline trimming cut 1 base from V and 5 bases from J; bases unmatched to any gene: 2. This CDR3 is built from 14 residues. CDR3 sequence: CASSIAGTGYGYTF. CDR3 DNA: TGTGCCAGTAGTATAGCCGGGACAGGGTATGGCTACACCTTC. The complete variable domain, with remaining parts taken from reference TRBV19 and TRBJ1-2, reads DGGITQSPKYLFRKEGQNVTLSCEQNLNHDAMYWYRQDPGQGLRLIYYSQIVNDFQKGDIAEGYSVSREKKESFPLTVTSAQKNPTAFYLCASSIAGTGYGYTFGSGTRLTVV.

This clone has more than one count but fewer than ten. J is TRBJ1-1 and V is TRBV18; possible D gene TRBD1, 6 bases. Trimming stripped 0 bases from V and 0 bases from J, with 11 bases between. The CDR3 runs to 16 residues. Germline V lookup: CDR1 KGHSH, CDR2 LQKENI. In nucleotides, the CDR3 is TGTGCCAGCTCACCACCACAGGGAAGGATGAACACTGAAGCTTTCTTT. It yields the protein CASSPPQGRMNTEAFF.

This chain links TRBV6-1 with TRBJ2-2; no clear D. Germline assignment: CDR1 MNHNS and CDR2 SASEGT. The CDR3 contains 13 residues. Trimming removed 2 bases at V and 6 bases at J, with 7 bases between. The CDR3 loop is CASSELASGELFF. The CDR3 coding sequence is TGTGCCAGCAGTGAATTGGCTTCCGGGGAGCTGTTTTTT.

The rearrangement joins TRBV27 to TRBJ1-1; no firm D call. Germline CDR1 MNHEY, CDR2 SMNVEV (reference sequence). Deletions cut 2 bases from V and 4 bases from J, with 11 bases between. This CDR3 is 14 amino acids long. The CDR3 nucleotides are TGTGCCAGCAGTTTAAGGGAGAAGGGCACTGAAGCTTTCTTT. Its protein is CASSLREKGTEAFF.

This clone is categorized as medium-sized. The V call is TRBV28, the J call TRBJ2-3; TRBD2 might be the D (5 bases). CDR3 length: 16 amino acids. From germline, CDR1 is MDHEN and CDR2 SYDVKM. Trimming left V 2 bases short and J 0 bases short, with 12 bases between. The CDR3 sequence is CASSLIQRLSTDTQYF. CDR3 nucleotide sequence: TGTGCCAGCAGTTTAATTCAGCGGCTCAGCACAGATACGCAGTATTTT.

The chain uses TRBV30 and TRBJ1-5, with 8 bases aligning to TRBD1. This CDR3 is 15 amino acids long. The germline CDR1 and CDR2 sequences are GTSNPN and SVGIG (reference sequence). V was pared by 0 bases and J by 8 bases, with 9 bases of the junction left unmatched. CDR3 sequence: CAWSVTDRAVEPQHF. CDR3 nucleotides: TGTGCCTGGAGTGTAACGGACAGGGCCGTAGAGCCCCAGCATTTT.

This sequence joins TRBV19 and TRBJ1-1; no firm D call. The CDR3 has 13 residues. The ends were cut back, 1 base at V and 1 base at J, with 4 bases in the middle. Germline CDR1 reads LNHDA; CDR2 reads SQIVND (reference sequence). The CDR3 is CASSIVENTEAFF. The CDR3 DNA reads TGTGCCAGTAGTATAGTTGAGAACACTGAAGCTTTCTTT.

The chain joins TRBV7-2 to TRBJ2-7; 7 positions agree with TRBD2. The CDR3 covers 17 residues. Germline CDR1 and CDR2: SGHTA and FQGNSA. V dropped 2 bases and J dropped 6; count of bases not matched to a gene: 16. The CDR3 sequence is CASSLPVRGGSSLEQYF. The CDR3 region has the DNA TGTGCCAGCAGCTTACCCGTTAGAGGCGGGAGTTCCCTCGAGCAGTACTTC.

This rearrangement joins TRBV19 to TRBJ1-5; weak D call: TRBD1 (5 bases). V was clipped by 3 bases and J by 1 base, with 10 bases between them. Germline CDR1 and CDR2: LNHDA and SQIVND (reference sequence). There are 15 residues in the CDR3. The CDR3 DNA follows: TGTGCCAGTAGTATTTTTCGGGACAGCAATCAGCCCCAGCATTTT. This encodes CASSIFRDSNQPQHF.

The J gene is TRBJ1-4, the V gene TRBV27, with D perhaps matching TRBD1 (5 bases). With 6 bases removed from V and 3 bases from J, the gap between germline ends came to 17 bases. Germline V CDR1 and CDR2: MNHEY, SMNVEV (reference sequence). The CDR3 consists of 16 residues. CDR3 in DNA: TGTGCCAGCAGGACGAACAGGCGACCGTCTAATGAAAAACTGTTTTTT. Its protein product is CASRTNRRPSNEKLFF.

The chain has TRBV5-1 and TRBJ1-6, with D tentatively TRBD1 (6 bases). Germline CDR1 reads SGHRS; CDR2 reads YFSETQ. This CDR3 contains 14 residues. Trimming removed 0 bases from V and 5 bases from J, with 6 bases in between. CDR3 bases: TGCGCCAGCAGCTTGGGACAGGATAATTCACCCCTCCACTTT. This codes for CASSLGQDNSPLHF.

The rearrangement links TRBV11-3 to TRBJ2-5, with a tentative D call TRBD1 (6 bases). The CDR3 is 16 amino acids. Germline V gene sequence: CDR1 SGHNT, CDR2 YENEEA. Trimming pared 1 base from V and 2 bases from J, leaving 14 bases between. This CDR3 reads CASSLVGGVGQETQYF. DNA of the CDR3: TGTGCCAGCAGCTTAGTAGGGGGAGTCGGTCAAGAGACCCAGTACTTC.

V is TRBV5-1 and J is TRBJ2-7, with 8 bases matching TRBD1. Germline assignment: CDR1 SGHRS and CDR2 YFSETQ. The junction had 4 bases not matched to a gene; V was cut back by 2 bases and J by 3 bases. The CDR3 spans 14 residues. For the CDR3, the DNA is TGCGCCAGCAGCTTCGACAGGGGAAACTACGAGCAGTACTTC. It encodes CASSFDRGNYEQYF. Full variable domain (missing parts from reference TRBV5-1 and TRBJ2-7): KAGVTQTPRYLIKTRGQQVTLSCSPISGHRSVSWYQQTPGQGLQFLFEYFSETQRNKGNFPGRFSGRQFSNSRSEMNVSTLELGDSALYLCASSFDRGNYEQYFGPGTRLTVT.

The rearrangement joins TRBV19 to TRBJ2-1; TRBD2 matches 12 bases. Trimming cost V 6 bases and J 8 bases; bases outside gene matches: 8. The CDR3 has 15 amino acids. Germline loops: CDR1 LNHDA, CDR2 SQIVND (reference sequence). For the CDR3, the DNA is TGTGCCAGTAGCCCTAGCGGGAGGGCCGTAGATGAGCAGTTCTTC. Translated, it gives CASSPSGRAVDEQFF.

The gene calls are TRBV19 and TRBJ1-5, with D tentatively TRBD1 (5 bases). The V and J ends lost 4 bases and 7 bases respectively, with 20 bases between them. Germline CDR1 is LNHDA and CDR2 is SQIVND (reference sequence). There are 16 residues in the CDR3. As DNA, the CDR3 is TGTGCCAGTAGTACACGACAGCTCAGGGCGGACCAGCCCCAGCATTTT. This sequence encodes CASSTRQLRADQPQHF.

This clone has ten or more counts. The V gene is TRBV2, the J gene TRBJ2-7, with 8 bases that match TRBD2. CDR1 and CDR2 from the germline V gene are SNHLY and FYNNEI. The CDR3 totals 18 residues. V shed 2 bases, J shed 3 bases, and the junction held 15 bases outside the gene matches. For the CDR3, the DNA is TGTGCCAGCAGTGAATTTTCCGGGGTAGCGGGGACGATCTACGAGCAGTACTTC. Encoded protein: CASSEFSGVAGTIYEQYF.

The CDR3 reads CASTLGLAGINTQYF. The CDR3 nucleotides read TGTGCCAGCACCTTAGGACTAGCGGGAATCAATACGCAGTATTTT. The chain couples TRBV6-5 to TRBJ2-3, with 12 positions matching TRBD2. There are 15 residues in the CDR3. The germline CDR1 and CDR2 sequences are MNHEY and SVGAGI. With V trimmed by 7 bases and J by 7 bases, 9 bases remained unmatched.

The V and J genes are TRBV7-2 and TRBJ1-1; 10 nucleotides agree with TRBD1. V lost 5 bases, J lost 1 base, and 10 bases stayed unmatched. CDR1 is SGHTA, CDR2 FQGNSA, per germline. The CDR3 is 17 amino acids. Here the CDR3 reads CASSPIQDRGRNTEAFF. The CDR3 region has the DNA TGTGCCAGCAGCCCTATCCAGGACAGGGGGAGGAACACTGAAGCTTTCTTT.

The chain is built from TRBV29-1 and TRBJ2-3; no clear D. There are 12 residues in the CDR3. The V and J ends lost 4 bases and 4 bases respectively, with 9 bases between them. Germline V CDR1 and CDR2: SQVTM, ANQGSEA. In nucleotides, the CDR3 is TGCAGCGTTGGATTGATTCCAGATACGCAGTATTTT. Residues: CSVGLIPDTQYF.

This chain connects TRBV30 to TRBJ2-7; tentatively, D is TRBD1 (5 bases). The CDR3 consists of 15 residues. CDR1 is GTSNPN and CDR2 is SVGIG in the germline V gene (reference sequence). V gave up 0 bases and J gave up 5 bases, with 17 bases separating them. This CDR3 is CAWSVRAGPADEQYF. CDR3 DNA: TGTGCCTGGAGTGTACGGGCAGGGCCAGCCGACGAGCAGTACTTC.

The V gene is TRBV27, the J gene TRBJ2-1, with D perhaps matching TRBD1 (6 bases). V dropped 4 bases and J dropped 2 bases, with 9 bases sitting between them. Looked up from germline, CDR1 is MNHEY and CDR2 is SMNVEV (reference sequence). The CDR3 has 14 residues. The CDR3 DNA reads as TGTGCCAGCAGTTCATGGGGGCCCTACAATGAGCAGTTCTTC. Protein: CASSSWGPYNEQFF.

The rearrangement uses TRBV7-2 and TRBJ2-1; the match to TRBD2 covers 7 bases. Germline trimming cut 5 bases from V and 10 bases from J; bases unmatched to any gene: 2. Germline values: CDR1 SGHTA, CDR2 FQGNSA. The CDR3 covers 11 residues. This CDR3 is CASSAGVEQFF. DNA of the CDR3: TGTGCCAGCAGCGCGGGGGTCGAGCAGTTCTTC.

The CDR3 is CASSQDRAGTGGETQYF. CDR3 sequence (DNA): TGCGCCAGCAGCCAAGATAGGGCAGGGACTGGGGGAGAGACCCAGTACTTC. The genes are TRBV4-1 and TRBJ2-5; tentative D call: TRBD2 (6 bases). Trimming shortened V by 0 bases and J by 4 bases, and 18 bases separated the two germline ends. The CDR3 is 17 residues long. CDR1 MGHRA and CDR2 YSYEKL come from the germline V gene.